These 17 T cell receptor beta chains originate from one sample sequenced in a study of T-cell reconstitution after alpha-beta-depleted transplantation in children. Preparation of the TCRbeta library involved a method that used unique molecular identifiers. TCRdb reanalysed the PCR reads using MiXCR and keeps one entry per CDR3 protein. The sample carries around 600,000 distinct CDR3 sequences, over 15% recorded once. The material sequenced was PBMCs from the stem cell graft donor, taken from the stem cell graft. The receptor source for this set is a human donor who donated a stem cell graft to a child with acute myeloid leukemia.

The chain links TRBV5-1 to TRBJ2-1; D not certain. The length of the CDR3 is 16 residues. Germline values: CDR1 SGHRS, CDR2 YFSETQ. The ends were cut back, 4 bases at V and 4 bases at J, with 18 bases in the middle. The CDR3 spells CASSVRATTRYNEQFF. The CDR3 coding sequence is TGCGCCAGCAGCGTGAGAGCCACCACGAGGTACAATGAGCAGTTCTTC.

Ten or more counts support this clonotype. The chain uses TRBV5-6 and TRBJ2-1; D is ambiguous. The germline V gene encodes CDR1 SGHDT and CDR2 YYEEEE. This CDR3 spans 12 amino acids. Trimming cost V 5 bases and J 8 bases, with 11 bases left between them. CDR3 in amino acids: CASSSPGDEQFF. The CDR3 DNA reads TGTGCCAGCAGTTCCCCCGGAGATGAGCAGTTCTTC. The full variable domain, with the rest looked up from reference TRBV5-6 and TRBJ2-1, is DAGVTQSPTHLIKTRGQQVTLRCSPKSGHDTVSWYQQALGQGPQFIFQYYEEEERQRGNFPDRFSGHQFPNYSSELNVNALLLGDSALYLCASSSPGDEQFFGPGTRLTVL.

This clonotype has more than one count but fewer than ten. This sequence joins TRBV7-2 and TRBJ2-3, with 11 bases identical to TRBD2. J was trimmed by 6 bases and V by 0 bases; bases with no gene match: 11. CDR1 and CDR2 (germline): SGHTA, FQGNSA. This CDR3 region has 18 residues. Written as DNA, the CDR3 is TGTGCCAGCAGCTTAGCCCCTACTAGCGGGGGCCTGAGGGATACGCAGTATTTT. It is translated as CASSLAPTSGGLRDTQYF.

This clonotype was recorded at least ten times. The chain uses TRBV6-6 and TRBJ2-1; 9 nucleotides agree with TRBD2. The length of the CDR3 is 15 residues. Germline trimming cut 5 bases from V and 4 bases from J; bases unmatched to any gene: 6. Germline V gene lookup returns CDR1 MNHNY and CDR2 SVGAGI (reference sequence). CDR3: CASSPTSGIYNEQFF. The CDR3 nucleotides read TGTGCCAGCAGTCCGACTAGCGGAATATACAATGAGCAGTTCTTC.

Note on this clonotype: A much bigger clone sits one base away, suggesting this may be a read error. V gene TRBV6-2 or TRBV6-3 combines with J gene TRBJ2-7; perhaps TRBD2 as D (5 bases). Germline V gene data show CDR1 as MNHEY and CDR2 as SVGEGT. V was clipped by 4 bases and J by 2 bases, with 9 bases between them. This CDR3 region has 13 residues. CDR3 sequence (DNA): TGTGCCAGCAGTTTCGACGGGACCTACGAGCAGTACTTC. It encodes CASSFDGTYEQYF.

CDR3 in amino acids: CASTSFVNEQFF. In DNA form, the CDR3 reads TGTGCCAGCACCTCGTTTGTTAATGAGCAGTTCTTC. The chain is built from TRBV7-2 and TRBJ2-1; D gene ambiguous. The germline gives CDR1 SGHTA, CDR2 FQGNSA. Between the trimmed V and J ends, which lost 7 bases and 7 bases, there was a span of 11 bases. The CDR3 runs to 12 residues. Using reference TRBV7-2 and TRBJ2-1 for the parts outside the CDR3, the full variable domain is GAGVSQSPSNKVTEKGKDVELRCDPISGHTALYWYRQSLGQGLEFLIYFQGNSAPDKSGLPSDRFSAERTGGSVSTLTIQRTQQEDSAVYLCASTSFVNEQFFGPGTRLTVL.

The chain uses TRBV4-3 and TRBJ2-7; tentatively, D is TRBD2 (6 bases). Germline-derived CDR1 and CDR2 are LGHNA and YSLEER. V shed 0 bases and J shed 0 bases, with 15 bases lying between them. There are 17 residues in the CDR3. The CDR3 spells CASSQEEARGSSYEQYF. The DNA for the CDR3 is TGCGCCAGCAGCCAAGAAGAGGCCCGGGGGAGCTCCTACGAGCAGTACTTC.

At least ten counts were recorded for this clonotype. The chain has TRBV15 and TRBJ2-1; D is unclear. V lost 0 bases and J 9 bases, leaving 9 bases between the germline ends. The CDR3 sequence is 13 residues long. Germline V gene sequence: CDR1 LNHNV, CDR2 YYDKDF (reference sequence). DNA of the CDR3: TGTGCCACCAGCAGAGAAAGACCCTCTGAGCAGTTCTTC. Translating gives CATSRERPSEQFF.

The V call is TRBV24-1, the J call TRBJ2-1; no clear D. The CDR3 length is 11 residues. In germline, CDR1 is KGHDR, CDR2 SFDVKD. Trimming removed 3 bases from V and 10 bases from J, with 6 bases in between. CDR3 nucleotide sequence: TGTGCCACCAGTGATCCCTACGAGCAGTTCTTC. Its translation: CATSDPYEQFF.

A few counts support this clonotype. A much more abundant neighbour one base away suggests this may be a read error. The chain employs TRBV20-1 and TRBJ2-3; D might be TRBD1 (6 bases). CDR3 length: 17 amino acids. Germline-derived CDR1 and CDR2 are DFQATT and SNEGSKA (reference sequence). CDR3 in amino acids: CCAPPALGQGRTDTQYF. CDR3 nucleotide sequence: TGCTGTGCTCCACCCGCCTTGGGGCAGGGGCGGACAGATACGCAGTATTTT.

In this sample, this clonotype turned up many times. The gene calls are TRBV20-1 and TRBJ2-7; 9 bases agree with TRBD1. There are 16 residues in the CDR3. Unmatched junction bases numbered 8, after V lost 0 bases and J lost 2 bases. Germline V gene data show CDR1 as DFQATT and CDR2 as SNEGSKA (reference sequence). The CDR3 DNA reads TGCAGTGCTAGAGATCGGGAGACAGGGGGTACCTACGAGCAGTACGTC. This codes for CSARDRETGGTYEQYV.

This clonotype turned up a few times. The V call is TRBV20-1, the J call TRBJ1-5; perhaps TRBD1 as D (5 bases). V lost 6 bases, J lost 3 bases, and 12 bases lay in between. Germline-derived CDR1 and CDR2 are DFQATT and SNEGSKA (reference sequence). CDR3 length: 13 amino acids. The CDR3 loop is CSAPGASNQPQHF. CDR3 nucleotides: TGCAGTGCCCCCGGGGCGTCCAATCAGCCCCAGCATTTT.

The V gene is TRBV9, the J gene TRBJ2-1, with TRBD1 matching 9 bases. The germline V gene has CDR1 SGDLS and CDR2 YYNGEE. With 2 bases clipped from V and 7 bases from J, the junction kept 4 bases outside the gene matches. The CDR3 sequence is 14 residues long. The CDR3 region has the DNA TGTGCCAGCAGCGTCCTACAGGGGGCTAATGAGCAGTTCTTC. This gives the protein CASSVLQGANEQFF.

The chain has TRBV24-1 and TRBJ2-1; D is undetermined. This CDR3 region has 14 residues. Germline CDR1 and CDR2: KGHDR and SFDVKD. V was cut by 3 bases and J by 0 bases, with 5 bases left in between. CDR3 bases: TGTGCCACCAGTGATAAATACTCCTACAATGAGCAGTTCTTC. Residues: CATSDKYSYNEQFF.

The sample holds many counts of this clonotype. The chain joins TRBV12-5 to TRBJ2-3; D is unresolved. Trimming stripped 2 bases from V and 1 base from J, with 10 bases between. The CDR3 contains 15 residues. CDR1 is LGHNT, CDR2 FRNRAP, per germline. The CDR3, as DNA: TGTGCTAGTGGTTTGCACCTTTGGGGCACAGATACGCAGTATTTT. It yields the protein CASGLHLWGTDTQYF.

This clonotype was picked up many times. The V and J genes are TRBV6-5 and TRBJ2-7; D uncertain. The ends were cut back, 6 bases at V and 2 bases at J, with 8 bases in the middle. The CDR3 is 12 residues long. Per the germline V gene, CDR1 is MNHEY and CDR2 is SVGAGI. CDR3 residues: CASSSSTYEQYF. For the CDR3, the DNA is TGTGCCAGCAGCTCATCCACCTACGAGCAGTACTTC.

This clonotype was seen many times. The chain links TRBV29-1 to TRBJ2-5, with 7 positions matching TRBD1. CDR1 is SQVTM and CDR2 is ANQGSEA in the germline V gene. The CDR3 consists of 13 residues. Trimming took 6 bases from V and 2 from J; bases not matched to a gene: 6. For the CDR3, the DNA is TGCAGCGTACCCGGACAGGTACAAGAGACCCAGTACTTC. Translated: CSVPGQVQETQYF. The entire variable domain, with the rest obtained from reference TRBV29-1 and TRBJ2-5, is as follows: SAVISQKPSRDICQRGTSLTIQCQVDSQVTMMFWYRQQPGQSLTLIATANQGSEATYESGFVIDKFPISRPNLTFSTLTVSNMSPEDSSIYLCSVPGQVQETQYFGPGTRLLVL.